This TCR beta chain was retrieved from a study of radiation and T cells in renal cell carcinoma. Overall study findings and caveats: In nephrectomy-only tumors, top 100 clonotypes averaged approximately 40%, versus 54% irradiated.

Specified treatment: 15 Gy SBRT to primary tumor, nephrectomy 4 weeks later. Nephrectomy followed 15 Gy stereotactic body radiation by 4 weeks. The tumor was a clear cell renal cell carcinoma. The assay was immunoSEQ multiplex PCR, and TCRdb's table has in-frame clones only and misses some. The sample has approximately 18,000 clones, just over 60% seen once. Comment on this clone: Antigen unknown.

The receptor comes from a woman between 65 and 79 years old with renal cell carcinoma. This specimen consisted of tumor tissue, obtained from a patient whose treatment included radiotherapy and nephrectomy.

The CDR3 region is CASSQGTPGGPDTQYF. The DNA of the CDR3 is TGCGCCAGCAGCCAAGGGACGCCGGGGGGGCCAGATACGCAGTATTTT. This chain uses TRBV4-3 with TRBJ2-3, with 8 positions matching TRBD2. Per the germline V gene, CDR1 is LGHNA and CDR2 is YSLEER. The length of the CDR3 is 16 residues. V shed 1 base, J shed 4 bases, and the junction held 7 bases outside the gene matches.